This T cell receptor (beta chain) was captured by sequencing in a study of blood T cells in healthy people across ages. This clonotype came up many times. Antigen unknown. With a J-beta primer mix and a sample-barcoded 5' primer, a second PCR ran roughly 7 to 11 cycles. TCRdb itself ran the 5' RACE reads through MiXCR, one entry per CDR3 protein. The sample includes around 900,000 distinct CDR3 sequences, 29% seen only once; the top ten take around 15%. Findings and limits, study-wide: More naive CD4+ cells and higher diversity were found in long-lived than in aged donors.

CDR1 and CDR2 (germline): SGHRS, YFSETQ. The CDR3 length is 14 residues. V was shortened by 0 bases and J by 5 bases, with 9 bases between the two germline ends. The chain uses TRBV5-1 and TRBJ2-1; perhaps TRBD1 as D (6 bases). Sequenced: blood. The TCR was taken from a woman at least 80 years old in good health. The CDR3 reads CASSLADSNNEQFF. DNA of the CDR3: TGCGCCAGCAGCTTGGCGGACAGCAACAATGAGCAGTTCTTC.